The rows below give T cell receptor beta chains drawn from one sample of a study of shared clonotypes between healthy human individuals. Clones were read by immunoSEQ multiplex PCR, and TCRdb kept only the in-frame ones, dropping some. This sample carries approximately 980,000 clones, approximately 80% of them seen once, and the ten largest clones take about 1.5%. Sequencing was carried out using memory CD4+ T cells sorted from blood. These receptors were obtained from a man aged 18-30 years in good health. Both conserved end residues are part of each CDR3. The order of the fields is V gene, J gene, CDR3 protein.

TRBV11-2	TRBJ2-7	CASSSRTYEQYF
TRBV5-1	TRBJ1-2	CASSSTGGDYGYTF
TRBV4-1	TRBJ2-7	CASSQDLEGLGQGSKEQYF
TRBV5-4	TRBJ1-1	CASSLVLTGNTEAFF
TRBV7-2	TRBJ2-7	CASSLASYSEQYF
TRBV10-3	TRBJ2-5	CAISGSQAQETQYF
TRBV5-1	TRBJ1-5	CASSSGEAHQPQHF
TRBV6-1	TRBJ1-2	CASSVPGFNYGYTF
TRBV18	TRBJ1-1	CASSPSRVENTEAFF
TRBV27	TRBJ1-1	CASSLSGQLNTEAFF
TRBV6-1	TRBJ2-7	CASRIETRGEQYF
TRBV10-3	TRBJ1-5	CAISEGQGNQPQHF
TRBV28	TRBJ1-6	CASRGPTYNSPLHF
TRBV12-5	TRBJ1-2	CASGQGGTRTNYGYTF
TRBV7-6	TRBJ1-4	CASSLAGTGVINEKLFF
TRBV4-1	TRBJ2-7	CASSQNGGYEQYF
TRBV25-1	TRBJ1-1	CASSESWEGEAFF
TRBV2	TRBJ2-5	CASRSEGLQETQYF
TRBV6-1	TRBJ2-7	CASGQRDLYEQYF
TRBV10-2	TRBJ2-5	CASSLLADQETQYF
TRBV7-9	TRBJ2-3	CASSLGAAGGRKATDTQYF
TRBV9	TRBJ2-5	CASSPGLAGVGETQYF
TRBV5-1	TRBJ1-3	CASSLVPTGTGNTIYF
TRBV7-2	TRBJ2-7	CASSPDWTRTYEQYF
TRBV4-1	TRBJ2-5	CASSLWAGGGEETQYF
TRBV6-4	TRBJ1-2	CASSPDGQGGYGYTF
TRBV4-2	TRBJ1-5	CASSQEASTWQGNQPQHF
TRBV5-1	TRBJ2-1	CASRGTGLYNEQFF
TRBV11-3	TRBJ2-1	CASSLGSSVGNEQFF
TRBV7-2	TRBJ2-7	CASSVDRANYEQYF
TRBV6-5	TRBJ1-3	CAAGISGNTIYF
TRBV10-3	TRBJ2-5	CAIKRGPSETQYF
TRBV5-1	TRBJ2-7	CASSTTSGSVYEQYF
TRBV6-1	TRBJ1-6	CASGNSPLHF
TRBV27	TRBJ1-5	CASSGTGVGQPQHF
TRBV19	TRBJ1-5	CASTRPPNQPQHF
TRBV6-5	TRBJ2-6	CASSYGRGSGANVLTF
TRBV6-5	TRBJ1-4	CASSPGQAGGEKLFF
TRBV6-6	TRBJ1-3	CASHGISPTIYF
TRBV7-2	TRBJ1-3	CASSLGGGNTIYF
TRBV6-1	TRBJ1-4	CASSEGGGRGEKLFF
TRBV18	TRBJ1-2	CASSPPVSRRASGYTF
TRBV11-2	TRBJ2-1	CASRQSGSLPEQFF
TRBV11-2	TRBJ2-2	CASSFAGELFF
TRBV11-3	TRBJ2-7	CASSLGKGEQYF
TRBV18	TRBJ2-3	CASSPPFGMSSTDTQYF
TRBV6-1	TRBJ1-3	CASIKGTFGNTIYF
TRBV19	TRBJ2-3	CASSYRGERDTQYF
TRBV4-2	TRBJ2-7	CASSRTGTTEYEQYF
TRBV28	TRBJ1-2	CASSFRGAGYGYTF
TRBV6-1	TRBJ1-6	CASSERQMGNSPLHF
TRBV13	TRBJ2-2	CASSATGTSFVAGELFF
TRBV7-2	TRBJ2-3	CASSLTRAPDTQYF